This record covers a single T cell receptor (beta chain). The table lists this clonotype with many counts. Its antigen remains unidentified. Per-nucleotide qualities are absent, and no much larger clonotype sits a single base away. The TCR beta CDR3 regions were amplified from the RNA transcripts. A first-round RT-PCR of the TCR CDR3 used the HTBI primer set with the Qiagen OneStep RT-PCR kit. Libraries were constructed in a second round of multiplex PCR, after which size selection and purification were performed. Libraries were sequenced paired-end with 100 bp reads on an Illumina HiSeq2000. Under the source paper's analysis protocol: SOAPnuke was used to process the raw data, removing reads that contained adapters or uncalled bases, had a mean Phred below 15, or lacked an exact match to the constant primer or identifier. High-quality paired reads were merged using COPE v1.2.5, and each unique nucleotide sequence was defined as a clonotype. MiTCR v1.1 was used to align the clonotypes against IMGT TRBV, TRBD and TRBJ reference segments. The analysis included only V-J combinations with a frequency above 0.0001, which together covered more than 99% of the repertoires. The TCS score was defined as the ratio of F50 (clonal expansion) to E x V (chaos), calculated using BLOSUM62-based TCRdist between CDR3 peptides within each V-J. Welch's t-statistics and random forest reduced several hundred V-J features to about 12, which were used in a naive Bayes classifier (R e1071). The public reads were quality trimmed at Q25 with fastp and then assembled into clones with MiXCR by TCRdb, keeping productive beta chains. Here each entry gathers all rows of one CDR3 protein and keeps the most common genes and DNA. These V and J calls derive from TCRdb rather than the authors' analysis. This sample comprises 300,000 to 400,000 distinct CDR3 sequences, around a sixth of them detected only once. Clones ranked in the top ten supply approximately 49% of the sample.

Stable Graves' hyperthyroidism was defined as no progression to ophthalmopathy during 18 months of follow-up. Hyperthyroidism patients were newly diagnosed, had a disease duration of under 2 months, and were aged 18 to 65 years. Any patient with an uncontrolled infection, another autoimmune disease, pregnancy or lactation was excluded. Diagnoses were established on the basis of clinical symptoms, serum thyroxine and TRAb, thyroid ultrasound, and orbital computed tomography. PBMCs were separated from 7.5 to 10 ml of fresh peripheral blood using Ficoll-Paque density gradient centrifugation. Total RNA was extracted using Trizol reagent, and RNA quality was assessed on an Agilent 2100 Bioanalyzer. The junction carries 10 bases between V and J, which are trimmed by 0 bases and 6 bases respectively. From the cysteine up to the phenylalanine, the CDR3 has a length of 13 residues. Only the CDR3 region is kept as DNA, spanning 39 bases read in frame from base 1. The germline V gene (reference sequence) provides CDR1 DFQATT and CDR2 SNEGSKA.

The record originates from a study of T cells in Graves' hyperthyroidism and ophthalmopathy (dated by TCRdb to 2018 to 2020). Background for the entire study: Peripheral blood was collected at initial diagnosis, before any treatment. Once sampling was done, hyperthyroidism patients were given methimazole at a starting dose of 30 mg daily, whereas ophthalmopathy patients were given high-dose intravenous methylprednisolone. In addition, the study compared T-cell repertoires in thyroid tissue and in blood from roughly 6 Graves' hyperthyroidism patients. For training and testing, the roughly 100 patients in the discovery cohort were randomly divided in a 7:3 ratio. To identify TCR V-J signatures that set the groups apart, the researchers used a discovery cohort of 100 patients, made up of roughly 40 with Graves' ophthalmopathy and 57 with stable Graves' hyperthyroidism. The paper reports TCR Vbeta CDR3 sequencing of approximately 130 peripheral blood samples: 40 to 45 ophthalmopathy, 75 to 80 hyperthyroidism and approximately 17 progressor patients. Whether ophthalmopathy could be predicted prospectively was tested in an independent validation cohort made up of under 20 hyperthyroidism patients plus 17 patients who later progressed to ophthalmopathy.

On the study overall, not on this receptor specifically: A model built on a 13 V-J signature distinguished ophthalmopathy from stable hyperthyroidism, reaching 85% to 90% sensitivity and 81% to 83% specificity in cross-validation and 80%/75% in testing. Most expanded thyroid clonotypes (frequency above 0.001) were also found in blood, which suggests that blood repertoires may mirror thyroid immune responses. In validation, progression to ophthalmopathy was predicted by the model with roughly 71% sensitivity and about 72% specificity, a median of approximately 6.5 months before onset. Sample size was not statistically predetermined, and investigators were not blinded to group allocation.

This receptor was obtained from a woman between 45 and 60 years old with Graves' hyperthyroidism. The rearranged segments are TRBV20-1 and TRBJ2-3, with no confidently assigned D gene. Sequencing used blood. The CDR3 here reads CSARDLPRDTQYF. The nucleotide sequence reads as follows: TGCAGTGCTAGAGATCTGCCCCGGGATACGCAGTATTTT.